This T cell receptor (beta chain) appears in the sequencing data of a study of control samples from healthy donors and cancer patients. Clones were sequenced by immunoSEQ multiplex PCR, and TCRdb holds only the in-frame ones, with some missing. The data contain 98,000 or so clones, 88% of them singletons. The sequencing sample was made of blood. This TCR was sampled from a woman in her 70s in good health.

Here the CDR3 DNA reads TGTGCCATCAGTGACGGGAGGGGACCCCTCGGGTCTGAAGCTTTCTTT. Translating gives CAISDGRGPLGSEAFF. V gene TRBV10-3 combines with J gene TRBJ1-1; a possible D gene is TRBD1 (5 bases). The CDR3 loop spans 16 amino acids. The germline gives CDR1 ENHRY, CDR2 SYGVKD. V gave up 3 bases and J gave up 6 bases, with 20 bases separating them.